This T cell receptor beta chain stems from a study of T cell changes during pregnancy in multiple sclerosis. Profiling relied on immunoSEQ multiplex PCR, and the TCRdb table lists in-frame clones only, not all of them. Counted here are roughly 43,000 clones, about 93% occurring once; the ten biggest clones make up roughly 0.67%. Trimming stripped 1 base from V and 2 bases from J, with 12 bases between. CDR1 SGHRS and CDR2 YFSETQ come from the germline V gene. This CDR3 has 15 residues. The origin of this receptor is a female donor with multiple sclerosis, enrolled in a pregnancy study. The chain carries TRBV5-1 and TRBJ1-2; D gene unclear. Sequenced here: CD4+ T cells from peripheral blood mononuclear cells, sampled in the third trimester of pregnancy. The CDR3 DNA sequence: TGCGCCAGCAGCTTGTGGGCAGGTTCGAACTATGGCTACACCTTC. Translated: CASSLWAGSNYGYTF. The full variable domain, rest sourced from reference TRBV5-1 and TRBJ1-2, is KAGVTQTPRYLIKTRGQQVTLSCSPISGHRSVSWYQQTPGQGLQFLFEYFSETQRNKGNFPGRFSGRQFSNSRSEMNVSTLELGDSALYLCASSLWAGSNYGYTFGSGTRLTVV.